The 10 T cell receptor beta chains presented below share a single source sample, sequenced in a study of radiotherapy plus CTLA-4 blockade in lung cancer. Produced via immunoSEQ multiplex PCR; TCRdb's table is partial and in-frame only. The sample lists 85,000 to 120,000 clones; about 84% were seen once. The sequences come from peripheral blood, collected from a patient treated with radiotherapy plus ipilimumab. The receptors were gathered from a human donor with non-small cell lung cancer that progressed on radiotherapy plus ipilimumab. Some clones in this sample may be carry-over from other donors' samples.

CDR3: CASKTQTGGDSPLHF. The CDR3 DNA follows: TGTGCCAGCAAGACACAGACAGGGGGCGATTCACCCCTCCACTTT. The chain couples TRBV6-5 to TRBJ1-6; 10 bases fit TRBD1. Germline CDR1 is MNHEY and CDR2 is SVGAGI. The CDR3 loop spans 15 amino acids. Germline trimming cut 7 bases from V and 8 bases from J; bases unmatched to any gene: 8.

In DNA, the CDR3 is TGTGCCAGCAGCGAGGACCCTAGGGACACTGAAGCTTTCTTT. Translating gives CASSEDPRDTEAFF. The V call is TRBV7-3, the J call TRBJ1-1; D remains unclear. Germline V CDR1 and CDR2: SGHTA, FQGTGA. Trimming left V 5 bases short and J 3 bases short, with 13 bases between. This CDR3 comprises 14 residues.

The chain combines TRBV10-3 with TRBJ2-7, with D perhaps TRBD1 (5 bases). Germline assignment: CDR1 ENHRY and CDR2 SYGVKD. Trimming took off 11 bases at V and 3 bases at J, with 14 bases between the two ends. This CDR3 has 12 residues. Here the CDR3 DNA reads TGTGCCTCTGGTCGACAGAACTACGAGCAGTACTTC. It is translated as CASGRQNYEQYF.

The V and J genes are TRBV4-3 and TRBJ2-1, with 10 bases that match TRBD2. Germline CDR1 is LGHNA and CDR2 is YSLEER. Trimming removed 1 base from V and 7 bases from J; junction bases left unmatched: 10. The CDR3 totals 17 residues. CDR3 bases: TGCGCCAGCAGCCAAGTCAGGGAGCGGGGGGGAGTAAATGAGCAGTTCTTC. Translating gives CASSQVRERGGVNEQFF.

V is TRBV5-6 and J is TRBJ2-7, with TRBD1 matching 7 bases. The CDR3 is 15 residues long. Germline CDR1 is SGHDT and CDR2 is YYEEEE. V lost 4 bases to trimming and J lost 2 bases; unmatched junction nucleotides: 9. Here the CDR3 reads CASSPHRGATYEQYF. CDR3 nucleotides: TGTGCCAGCAGCCCTCACAGGGGAGCGACCTACGAGCAGTACTTC.

The chain employs TRBV9 and TRBJ2-7; D possibly matches TRBD1 or TRBD2 (5 bases each). This CDR3 is 15 amino acids long. V was shortened by 4 bases and J by 2 bases, with 16 bases between the two germline ends. Germline CDR1 reads SGDLS; CDR2 reads YYNGEE. The chain's CDR3 is CASSPGTDSTYEQYF. CDR3 DNA sequence: TGTGCCAGCAGCCCGGGGACGGATAGTACCTACGAGCAGTACTTC.

The chain links TRBV29-1 to TRBJ2-1; D possibly uses TRBD1 or TRBD2 (6 bases each). The length of the CDR3 is 14 residues. V was clipped by 4 bases and J by 9 bases, with 19 bases between them. The germline gives CDR1 SQVTM, CDR2 ANQGSEA. CDR3 DNA sequence: TGCAGCGTTGGGCAGACTTCGGGGGCGATTGAGCAGTTCTTC. This encodes CSVGQTSGAIEQFF.

The count of this clone is one. J is TRBJ1-6 and V is TRBV28; 9 bases line up with TRBD1. The V and J ends lost 7 bases and 5 bases, in that order; junction bases with no gene match: 6. This CDR3 has 15 residues. Germline lookup yields CDR1 MDHEN and CDR2 SYDVKM. CDR3 sequence (DNA): TGTGCCAGCAATCGGCGGGACAGGGATAATTCACCCCTCCACTTT. It translates to CASNRRDRDNSPLHF.

This rearrangement joins TRBV27 to TRBJ2-5; TRBD1 or TRBD2 may be the D gene (6 bases each). CDR3 length: 16 residues. Trimming shortened V by 5 bases and J by 5 bases, and 21 bases separated the two germline ends. The V gene's germline CDR1 is MNHEY and CDR2 SMNVEV (reference sequence). DNA of the CDR3: TGTGCCAGCAGTCCTTTGGGGGGCGCATACACGGAGACCCAGTACTTC. This gives the protein CASSPLGGAYTETQYF.

The chain joins TRBV15 to TRBJ1-1; D possibly corresponds to TRBD1 (5 bases). Deletions cut 5 bases from V and 0 bases from J, with 13 bases between. Germline CDR1 is LNHNV and CDR2 is YYDKDF (reference sequence). CDR3 size: 15 residues. The CDR3 DNA reads TGTGCCACCAGCCGGCCAACGGGGCTGAACACTGAAGCTTTCTTT. It encodes CATSRPTGLNTEAFF.